Each of the 9 T cell receptor beta chains below was sequenced from the same sample in a study of blood T cell repertoires in COVID-19. The protocol was immunoSEQ multiplex PCR, while the TCRdb copy is restricted to in-frame clones and leaves out a portion. This table has around 380,000 clones, approximately 87% appearing once. Sample: PBMCs or T cells enriched from blood (not recorded which). These receptors came from a man younger than 45 who had recovered from COVID-19.

The CDR3 coding sequence is TGTGCCAGCAGCTCGACGGGACTGGCGGACTACGAGCAGTACTTC. This encodes CASSSTGLADYEQYF. The chain uses TRBV7-9 and TRBJ2-7, with a tentative D call TRBD2 (6 bases). CDR1 is SEHNR and CDR2 is FQNEAQ in the germline V gene (reference sequence). V was pared by 4 bases and J by 3 bases, with 16 bases between. CDR3 length equals 15 residues.

The chain carries TRBV12-5 and TRBJ1-6; D is unclear. The germline V gene has CDR1 LGHNT and CDR2 FRNRAP. The CDR3 is 16 residues long. Trimming took 0 bases from V and 0 from J, leaving 6 bases between them. The CDR3 here is CASGLVTGSYNSPLHF. For the CDR3, the DNA is TGTGCTAGTGGTTTGGTAACGGGCTCCTATAATTCACCCCTCCACTTT.

J is TRBJ2-1 and V is TRBV2, with a tentative D call TRBD1 (6 bases). CDR1 is SNHLY, CDR2 FYNNEI, per germline. Trimming stripped 6 bases from V and 8 bases from J, with 26 bases between. The CDR3 length is 17 residues. The CDR3 sequence is CASRGTPTHRLVHEQFF. CDR3 in DNA: TGTGCCAGCAGGGGGACACCTACCCATCGCCTAGTACATGAGCAGTTCTTC.

The V and J genes are TRBV6-5 and TRBJ2-7, with D perhaps TRBD1 (6 bases). V was pared by 7 bases and J by 0 bases, with 10 bases between. Germline V gives CDR1 MNHEY, CDR2 SVGAGI. The CDR3 length is 13 residues. The DNA for the CDR3 is TGTGCCAGCAAACAGGGAATCTCCTACGAGCAGTACTTC. Translated, it gives CASKQGISYEQYF.

This rearrangement joins TRBV3-1 (or the pseudogene TRBV3-2) to TRBJ2-6, with D possibly being TRBD2 (7 bases). The CDR3 spans 19 residues. Germline V gene data show CDR1 as LGHDT and CDR2 as YNNKEL (reference sequence). V lost 4 bases and J lost 0, with 19 bases in between. This CDR3 reads CASSPRGAGPCSGANVLTF. The CDR3 DNA sequence: TGTGCCAGCAGCCCCCGGGGGGCAGGGCCCTGCTCTGGGGCCAACGTCCTGACTTTC.

This clone was seen once. The rearrangement joins TRBV19 to TRBJ1-5; 8 positions agree with TRBD1. V shed 3 bases, J shed 0 bases, and the junction held 10 bases outside the gene matches. This CDR3 has 18 residues. CDR1 and CDR2 (germline): LNHDA, SQIVND (reference sequence). CDR3 DNA: TGTGCCAGTAGTATCCTCCCCGGGACAGGTAATAGCAATCAGCCCCAGCATTTT. It specifies CASSILPGTGNSNQPQHF.

This clone has a handful of counts. This chain links TRBV14 with TRBJ1-2; TRBD1 matches at 10 bases. The length of the CDR3 is 14 residues. Germline CDR1 and CDR2: SGHDN and FVKESK. The V gene end was trimmed by 4 bases and the J gene end by 7 bases; junction bases not matched to a gene: 6. The CDR3, as DNA: TGTGCCAGCAGCCCCCGGACAGGGGGAACTGGCTACACCTTC. Encoded protein: CASSPRTGGTGYTF.

This chain joins TRBV12-3 or TRBV12-4 and TRBJ1-2; D gene uncertain. This CDR3 region has 12 residues. V lost 3 bases and J lost 8, with 10 bases in between. CDR3 residues: CASSFWEEGYTF. The CDR3 DNA sequence: TGTGCCAGCAGTTTTTGGGAGGAGGGCTACACCTTC.

The chain employs TRBV24-1 and TRBJ2-7; no reliable D call. The CDR3 loop spans 14 amino acids. V was trimmed by 2 bases and J by 3 bases, leaving 10 bases between them. CDR1 is KGHDR and CDR2 is SFDVKD in the germline V gene. The CDR3 nucleotides are TGTGCCACCAGTGATTGTCCACCTAACTACGAGCAGTACTTC. Translated: CATSDCPPNYEQYF.